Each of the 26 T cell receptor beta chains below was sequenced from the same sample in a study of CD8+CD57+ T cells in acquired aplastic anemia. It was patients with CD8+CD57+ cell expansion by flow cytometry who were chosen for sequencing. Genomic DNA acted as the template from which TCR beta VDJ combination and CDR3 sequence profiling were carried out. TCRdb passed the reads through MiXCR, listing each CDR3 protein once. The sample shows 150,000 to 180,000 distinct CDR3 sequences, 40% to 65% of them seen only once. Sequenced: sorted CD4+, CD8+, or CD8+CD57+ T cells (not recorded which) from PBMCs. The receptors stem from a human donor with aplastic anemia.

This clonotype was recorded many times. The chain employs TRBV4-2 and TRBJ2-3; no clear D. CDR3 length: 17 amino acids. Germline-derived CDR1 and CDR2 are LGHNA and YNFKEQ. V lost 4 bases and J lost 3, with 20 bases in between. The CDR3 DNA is TGTGCCAGCAGCCCGCCCAGTGGCTCAAGGGTTACAGATACGCAGTATTTT. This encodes CASSPPSGSRVTDTQYF.

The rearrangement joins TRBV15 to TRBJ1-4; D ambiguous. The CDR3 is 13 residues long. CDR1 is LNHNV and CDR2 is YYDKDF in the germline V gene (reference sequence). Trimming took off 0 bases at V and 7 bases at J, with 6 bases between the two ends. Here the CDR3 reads CATSRDPVEKLFF. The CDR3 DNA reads TGTGCCACCAGCAGAGATCCGGTTGAAAAACTGTTTTTT.

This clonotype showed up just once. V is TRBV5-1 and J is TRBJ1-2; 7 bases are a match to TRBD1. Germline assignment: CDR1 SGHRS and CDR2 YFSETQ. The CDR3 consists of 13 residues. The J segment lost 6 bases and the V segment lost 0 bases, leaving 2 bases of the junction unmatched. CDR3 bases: TGCGCCAGCAGCTTGGTAGGGGGCAATGGCTACACCTTC. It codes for CASSLVGGNGYTF.

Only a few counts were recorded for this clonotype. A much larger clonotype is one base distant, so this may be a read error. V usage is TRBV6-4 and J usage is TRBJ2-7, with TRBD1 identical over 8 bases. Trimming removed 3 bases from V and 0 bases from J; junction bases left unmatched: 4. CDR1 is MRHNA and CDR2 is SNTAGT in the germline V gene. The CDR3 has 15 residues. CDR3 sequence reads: CASSEGQVSSYEQYF. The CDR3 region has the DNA TGTGCCAGCAGTGAGGGACAGGTATCCTCCTACGAGCAGTACTTC.

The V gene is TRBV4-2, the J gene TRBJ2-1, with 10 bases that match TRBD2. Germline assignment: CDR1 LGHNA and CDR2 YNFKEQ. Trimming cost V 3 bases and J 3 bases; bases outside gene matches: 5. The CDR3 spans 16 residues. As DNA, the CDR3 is TGTGCCAGCAGCCAGACCCTAGCGGGGGACTACAATGAGCAGTTCTTC. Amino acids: CASSQTLAGDYNEQFF.

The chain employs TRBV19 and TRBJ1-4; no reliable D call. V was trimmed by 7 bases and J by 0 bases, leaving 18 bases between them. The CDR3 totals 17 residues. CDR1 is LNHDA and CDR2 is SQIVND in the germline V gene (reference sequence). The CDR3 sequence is CASKETKATTTNEKLFF. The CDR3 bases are TGTGCCAGTAAGGAGACGAAGGCCACTACAACTAATGAAAAACTGTTTTTT.

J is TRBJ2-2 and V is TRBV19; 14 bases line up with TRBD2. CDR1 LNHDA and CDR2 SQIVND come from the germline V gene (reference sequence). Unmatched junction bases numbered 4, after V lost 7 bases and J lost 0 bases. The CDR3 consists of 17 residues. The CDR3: CASIGTSGGSNTGELFF. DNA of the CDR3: TGTGCCAGTATTGGGACTAGCGGGGGATCGAACACCGGGGAGCTGTTTTTT.

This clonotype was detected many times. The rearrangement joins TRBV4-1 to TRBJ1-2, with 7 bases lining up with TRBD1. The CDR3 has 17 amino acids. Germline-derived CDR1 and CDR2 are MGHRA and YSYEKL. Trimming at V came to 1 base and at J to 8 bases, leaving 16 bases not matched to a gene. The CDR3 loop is CASSQGLMEGARSGYTF. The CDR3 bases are TGCGCCAGCAGCCAAGGTTTGATGGAGGGGGCGAGGAGCGGCTACACCTTC.

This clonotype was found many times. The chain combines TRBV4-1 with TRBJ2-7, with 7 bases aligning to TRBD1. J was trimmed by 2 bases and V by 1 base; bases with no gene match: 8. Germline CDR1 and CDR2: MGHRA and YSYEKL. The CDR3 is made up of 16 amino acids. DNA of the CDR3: TGCGCCAGCAGCCAAGTGGTACAGGGGATTACCTACGAGCAGTACTTC. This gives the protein CASSQVVQGITYEQYF.

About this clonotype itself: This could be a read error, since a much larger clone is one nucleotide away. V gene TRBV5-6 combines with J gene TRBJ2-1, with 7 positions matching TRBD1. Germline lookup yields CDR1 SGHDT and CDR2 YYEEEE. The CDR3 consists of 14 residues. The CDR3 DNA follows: TGTGCCAGCAGATCGACAGGGATCTTCAATGAGCAGTCCTTC. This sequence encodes CASRSTGIFNEQSF.

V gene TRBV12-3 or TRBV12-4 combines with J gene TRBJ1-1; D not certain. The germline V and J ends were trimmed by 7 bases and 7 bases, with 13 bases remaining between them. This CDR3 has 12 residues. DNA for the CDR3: TGTGCCAGCACAAGAGTTGGGGATGAAGCTTTCTTT. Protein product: CASTRVGDEAFF.

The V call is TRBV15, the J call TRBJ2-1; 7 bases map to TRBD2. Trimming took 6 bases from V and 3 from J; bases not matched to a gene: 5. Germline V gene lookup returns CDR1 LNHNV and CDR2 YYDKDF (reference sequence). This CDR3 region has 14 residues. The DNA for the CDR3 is TGTGCCACCAGACCTAGCGGAGACTACAATGAGCAGTTCTTC. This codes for CATRPSGDYNEQFF.

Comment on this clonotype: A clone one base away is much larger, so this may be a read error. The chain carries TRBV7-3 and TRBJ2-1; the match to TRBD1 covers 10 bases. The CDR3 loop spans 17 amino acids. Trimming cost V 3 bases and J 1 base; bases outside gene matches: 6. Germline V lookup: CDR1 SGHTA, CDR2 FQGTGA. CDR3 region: CASSLTGGEGSYNEQFF. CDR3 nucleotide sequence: TGTGCCAGCAGCTTGACAGGGGGCGAGGGGTCCTACAATGAGCAGTTCTTC.

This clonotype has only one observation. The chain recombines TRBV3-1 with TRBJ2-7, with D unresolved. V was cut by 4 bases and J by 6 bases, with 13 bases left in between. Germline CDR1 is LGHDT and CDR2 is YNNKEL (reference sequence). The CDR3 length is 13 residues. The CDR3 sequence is CASSPQNKGEQYF. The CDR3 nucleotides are TGTGCCAGCAGCCCCCAGAATAAGGGCGAGCAGTACTTC.

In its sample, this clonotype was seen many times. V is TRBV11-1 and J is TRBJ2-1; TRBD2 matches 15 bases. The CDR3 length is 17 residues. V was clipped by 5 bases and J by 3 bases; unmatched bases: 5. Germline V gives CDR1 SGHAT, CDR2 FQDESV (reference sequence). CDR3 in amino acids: CASSGLAGGPGYNEQFF. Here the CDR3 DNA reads TGTGCCAGCAGCGGACTAGCGGGGGGGCCCGGCTACAATGAGCAGTTCTTC.

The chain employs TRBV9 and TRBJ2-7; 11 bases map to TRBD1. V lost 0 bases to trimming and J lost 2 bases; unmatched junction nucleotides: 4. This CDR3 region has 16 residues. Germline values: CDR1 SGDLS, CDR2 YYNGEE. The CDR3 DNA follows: TGTGCCAGCAGCGTAGGGGGACAGGGGGTTCCCTACGAGCAGTACTTC. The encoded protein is CASSVGGQGVPYEQYF.

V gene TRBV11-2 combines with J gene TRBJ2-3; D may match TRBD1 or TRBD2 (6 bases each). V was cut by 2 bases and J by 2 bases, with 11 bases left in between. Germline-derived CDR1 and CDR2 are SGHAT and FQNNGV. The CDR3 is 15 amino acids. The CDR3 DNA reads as TGTGCCAGCAGCTTAATCCCGGGGGCCACAGATACGCAGTATTTT. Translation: CASSLIPGATDTQYF.

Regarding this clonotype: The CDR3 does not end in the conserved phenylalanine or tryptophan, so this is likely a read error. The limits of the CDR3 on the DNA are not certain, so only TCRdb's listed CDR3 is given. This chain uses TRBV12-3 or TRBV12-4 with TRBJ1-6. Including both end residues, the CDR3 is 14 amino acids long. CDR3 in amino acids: CASSPPYHWAPPHI.

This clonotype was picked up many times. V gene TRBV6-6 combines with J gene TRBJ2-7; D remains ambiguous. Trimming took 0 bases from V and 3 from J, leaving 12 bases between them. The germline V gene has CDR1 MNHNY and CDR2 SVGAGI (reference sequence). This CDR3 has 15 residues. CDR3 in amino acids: CASSYSSPGDYEQYF. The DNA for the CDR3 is TGTGCCAGCAGTTACTCGAGCCCGGGCGACTACGAGCAGTACTTC.

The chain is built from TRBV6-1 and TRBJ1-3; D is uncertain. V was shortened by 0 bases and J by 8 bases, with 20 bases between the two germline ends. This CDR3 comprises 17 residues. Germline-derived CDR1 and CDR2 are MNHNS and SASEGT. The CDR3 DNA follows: TGTGCCAGCAGTGAAGCGCTTCGTGAGGGTTTGATGCACACCATATATTTT. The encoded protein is CASSEALREGLMHTIYF.

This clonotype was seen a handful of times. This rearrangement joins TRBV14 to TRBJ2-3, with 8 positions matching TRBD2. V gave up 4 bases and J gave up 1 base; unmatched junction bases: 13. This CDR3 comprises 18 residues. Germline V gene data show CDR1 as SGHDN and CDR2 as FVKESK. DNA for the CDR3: TGTGCCAGCAGCCTCGATAGCGGGGCCTTCTTTGGCACAGATACGCAGTATTTT. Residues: CASSLDSGAFFGTDTQYF.

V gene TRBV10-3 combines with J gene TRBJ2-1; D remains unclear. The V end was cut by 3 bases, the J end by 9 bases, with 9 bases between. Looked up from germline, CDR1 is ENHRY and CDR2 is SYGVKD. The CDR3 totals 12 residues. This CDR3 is CAISEERGEQFF. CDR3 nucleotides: TGTGCCATCAGTGAAGAACGCGGTGAGCAGTTCTTC.

The CDR3 here is CAIKPGQGDEQYF. The CDR3 DNA sequence: TGTGCCATCAAACCGGGACAGGGGGACGAGCAGTACTTC. The chain recombines TRBV10-3 with TRBJ2-7; the match to TRBD1 covers 11 bases. The CDR3 spans 13 residues. The germline V gene encodes CDR1 ENHRY and CDR2 SYGVKD. J lost 5 bases, V lost 7 bases, and 4 bases had no gene match.

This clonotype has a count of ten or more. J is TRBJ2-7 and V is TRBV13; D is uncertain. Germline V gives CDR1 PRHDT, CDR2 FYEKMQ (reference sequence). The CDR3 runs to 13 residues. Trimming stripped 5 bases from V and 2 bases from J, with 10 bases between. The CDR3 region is CASSPRNPYEQYF. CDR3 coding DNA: TGTGCCAGCAGCCCCCGCAACCCCTACGAGCAGTACTTC. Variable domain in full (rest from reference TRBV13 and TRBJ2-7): AAGVIQSPRHLIKEKRETATLKCYPIPRHDTVYWYQQGPGQDPQFLISFYEKMQSDKGSIPDRFSAQQFSDYHSELNMSSLELGDSALYFCASSPRNPYEQYFGPGTRLTVT.

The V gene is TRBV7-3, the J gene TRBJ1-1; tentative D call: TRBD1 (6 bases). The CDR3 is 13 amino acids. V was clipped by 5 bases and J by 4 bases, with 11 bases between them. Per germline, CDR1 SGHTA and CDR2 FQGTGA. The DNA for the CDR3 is TGTGCCAGCAGCCCCTCAGGGGTCACTGAAGCTTTCTTT. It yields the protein CASSPSGVTEAFF. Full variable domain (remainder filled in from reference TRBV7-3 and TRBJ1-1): GAGVSQTPSNKVTEKGKYVELRCDPISGHTALYWYRQSLGQGPEFLIYFQGTGAADDSGLPNDRFFAVRPEGSVSTLKIQRTERGDSAVYLCASSPSGVTEAFFGQGTRLTVV.

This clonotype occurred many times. Here the CDR3 reads CSARDRGQLKNTIYF. In DNA, the CDR3 is TGCAGTGCTAGGGACAGGGGACAATTAAAAAACACCATATATTTT. The chain couples TRBV20-1 to TRBJ1-3; 9 bases align to TRBD1. Per the germline V gene, CDR1 is DFQATT and CDR2 is SNEGSKA (reference sequence). This CDR3 contains 15 residues. V lost 3 bases, J lost 6 bases, and 9 bases stayed unmatched.